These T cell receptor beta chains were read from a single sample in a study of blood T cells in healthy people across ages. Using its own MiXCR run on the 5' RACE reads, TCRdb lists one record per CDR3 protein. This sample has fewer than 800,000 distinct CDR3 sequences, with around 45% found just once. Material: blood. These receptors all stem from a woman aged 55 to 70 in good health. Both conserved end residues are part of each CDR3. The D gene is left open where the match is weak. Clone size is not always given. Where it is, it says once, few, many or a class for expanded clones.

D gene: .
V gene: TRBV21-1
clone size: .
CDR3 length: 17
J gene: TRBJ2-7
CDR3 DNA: TGTGCCAGCAGCAAAGAGGACAGACTAGCGGGAGGGTACGAGCAGTACTTC
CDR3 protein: CASSKEDRLAGGYEQYF

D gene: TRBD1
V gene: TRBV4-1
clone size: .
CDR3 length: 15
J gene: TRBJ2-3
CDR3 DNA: TGCGCCAGCAGCCGCCCGGGACAGGGGGCATATACGCAGTATTTT
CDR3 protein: CASSRPGQGAYTQYF

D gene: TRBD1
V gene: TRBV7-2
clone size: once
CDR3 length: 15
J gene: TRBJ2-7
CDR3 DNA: TGTGCCAGCAGCTTAGCCGGTGGGACAGCCTACGAGCAGTACTTC
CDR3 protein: CASSLAGGTAYEQYF

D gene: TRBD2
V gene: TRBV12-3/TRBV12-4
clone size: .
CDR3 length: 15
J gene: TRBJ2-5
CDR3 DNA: TGTGCCAGCAGTCCCGGGACTAGCGACCTAGAGACCCAGTACTTC
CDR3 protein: CASSPGTSDLETQYF

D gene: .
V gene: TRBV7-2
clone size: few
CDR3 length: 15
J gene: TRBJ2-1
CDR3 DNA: TGTGCCAGCATGGGGCACCGACTGTGGAACAATGAGCAGTTCTTC
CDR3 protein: CASMGHRLWNNEQFF

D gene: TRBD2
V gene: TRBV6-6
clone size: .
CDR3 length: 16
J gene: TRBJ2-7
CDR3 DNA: TGTGCCAGCAGAGGACTAGCGGGAGGGATAATCTGGGAGCAGTACTTC
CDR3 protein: CASRGLAGGIIWEQYF

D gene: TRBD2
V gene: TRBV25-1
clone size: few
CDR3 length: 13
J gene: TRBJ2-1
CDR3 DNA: TGTGCCAGCAGTGTAGCGGGAACTTATGAGCAGTTCTTC
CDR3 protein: CASSVAGTYEQFF

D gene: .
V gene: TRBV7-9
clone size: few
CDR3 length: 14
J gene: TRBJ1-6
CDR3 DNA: TGTGCCAGCAGCAACACTCTCTCCGGTTCACCCCTCCACTTT
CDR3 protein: CASSNTLSGSPLHF

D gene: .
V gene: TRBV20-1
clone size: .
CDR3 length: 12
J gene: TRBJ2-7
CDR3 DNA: TGCAGTGGGTCGGACGGTCCCTACGAGCAGTACTTC
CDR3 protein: CSGSDGPYEQYF

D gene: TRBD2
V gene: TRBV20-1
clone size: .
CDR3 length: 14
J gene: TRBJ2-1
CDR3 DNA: TGCAGTGCTAGAGACAGGGAGGGCCGCAATGAGCAGTTCTTC
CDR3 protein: CSARDREGRNEQFF

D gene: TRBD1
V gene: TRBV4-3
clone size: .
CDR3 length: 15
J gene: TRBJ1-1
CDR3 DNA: TGCGCCAGCAGCCAAGTCGGACAGGGCTACACTGAAGCTTTCTTT
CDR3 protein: CASSQVGQGYTEAFF

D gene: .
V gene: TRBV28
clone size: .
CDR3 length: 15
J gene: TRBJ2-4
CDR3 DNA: TGTGCCAGCAGCCCCAATCAATTAGCCAAAAACATTCAGTACTTC
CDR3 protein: CASSPNQLAKNIQYF

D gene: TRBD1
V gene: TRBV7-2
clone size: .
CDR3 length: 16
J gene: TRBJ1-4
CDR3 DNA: TGTGCCAGCAGCTCCCGACAGGGGCCTTTGGGAGAAAAACTGTTTTTT
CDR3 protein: CASSSRQGPLGEKLFF

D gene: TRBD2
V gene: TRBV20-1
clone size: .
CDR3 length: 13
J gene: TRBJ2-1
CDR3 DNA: TGCAGTGCTAGGAGCGGGAGGGGTAATGAGCAGTTCTTC
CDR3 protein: CSARSGRGNEQFF

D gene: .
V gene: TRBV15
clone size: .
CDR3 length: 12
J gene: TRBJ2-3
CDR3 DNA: TGTGCCACCAGCAGAGTGGCAGATATGCAGTATTTT
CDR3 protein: CATSRVADMQYF

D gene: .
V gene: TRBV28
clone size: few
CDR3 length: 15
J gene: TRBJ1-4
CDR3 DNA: TGTGCCAGCAGTTCCCCGGGAGGAATGGGGGAAAAACTGTTTTTT
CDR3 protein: CASSSPGGMGEKLFF

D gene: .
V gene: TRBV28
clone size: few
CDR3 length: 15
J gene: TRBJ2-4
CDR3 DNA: TGTGCCAGCAGCCCCCGGGACATCAAATTTAACATTCAGTACTTC
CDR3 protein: CASSPRDIKFNIQYF

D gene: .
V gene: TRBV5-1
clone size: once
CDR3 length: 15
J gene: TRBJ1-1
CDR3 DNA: TGCGCCAGCAGCCCCGGGGACCTTCTCGGGACTGAAGCTTTCTTT
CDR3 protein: CASSPGDLLGTEAFF

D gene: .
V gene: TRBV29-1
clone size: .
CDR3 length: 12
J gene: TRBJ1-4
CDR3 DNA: TGCAGCGTTGAAGGGGGCGATGAAAAACTGTTTTTT
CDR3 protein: CSVEGGDEKLFF

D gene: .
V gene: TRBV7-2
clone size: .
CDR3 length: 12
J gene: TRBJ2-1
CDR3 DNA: TGTGCCAGCAGCTTAGCGACTAGTGAGCAGTTCTTC
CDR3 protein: CASSLATSEQFF

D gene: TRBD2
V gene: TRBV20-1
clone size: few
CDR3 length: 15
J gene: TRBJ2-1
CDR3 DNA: TGCAGTGCTAGTTCGAGGCGGGAGTTCCACAATGAGCAGTTCTTC
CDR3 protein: CSASSRREFHNEQFF

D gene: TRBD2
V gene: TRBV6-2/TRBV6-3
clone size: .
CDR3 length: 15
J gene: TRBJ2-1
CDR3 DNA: TGTGCCAGCGGCTTGACTAGCGGTCCCTACAATGAGCAGTTCTTC
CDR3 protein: CASGLTSGPYNEQFF

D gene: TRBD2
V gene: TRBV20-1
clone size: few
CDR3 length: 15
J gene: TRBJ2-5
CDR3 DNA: TGCAGTGCTGGGACTAGCGGGAGGTCCCAAGAGACCCAGTACTTC
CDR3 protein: CSAGTSGRSQETQYF

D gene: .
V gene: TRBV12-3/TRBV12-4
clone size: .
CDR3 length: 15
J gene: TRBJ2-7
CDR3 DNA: TGTGCCAGCAGTTTAGAGGGGATAGGTAGCTACGAGCAGTACTTC
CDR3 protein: CASSLEGIGSYEQYF

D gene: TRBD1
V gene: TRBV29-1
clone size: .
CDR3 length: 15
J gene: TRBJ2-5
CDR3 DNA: TGCAGCGCCCGGACAGGCTCCTTAATGGCCAATGAGCAGTACTTC
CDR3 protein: CSARTGSLMANEQYF

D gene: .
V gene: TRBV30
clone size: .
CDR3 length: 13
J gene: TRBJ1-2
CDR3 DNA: TGTGCCTGGATAACAAGGGGGGCTGGCGGCTACACCTTC
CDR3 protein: CAWITRGAGGYTF

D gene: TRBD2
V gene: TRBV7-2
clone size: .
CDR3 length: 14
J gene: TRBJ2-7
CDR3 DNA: TGTGCCAGCAGCTTGGGCGGGAGGGCCCACGAGCAGTACTTC
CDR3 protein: CASSLGGRAHEQYF

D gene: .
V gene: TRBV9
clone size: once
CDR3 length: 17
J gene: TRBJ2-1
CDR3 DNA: TGTGCCAGCAGCGCTGCTCGGTCTAGGGGCTCCTACAATGAGCAGTTCTTC
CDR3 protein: CASSAARSRGSYNEQFF

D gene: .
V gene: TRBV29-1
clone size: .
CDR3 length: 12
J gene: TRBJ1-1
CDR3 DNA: TGCAGCGTCCTGGGGGGGGGGACTGAAGCTTTCTTT
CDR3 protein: CSVLGGGTEAFF

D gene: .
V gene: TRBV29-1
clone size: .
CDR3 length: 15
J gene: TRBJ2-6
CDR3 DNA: TGCAGCGTTCACAGCCTCTCCTCTGGGGCCAACGTCCTGACTTTC
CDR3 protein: CSVHSLSSGANVLTF

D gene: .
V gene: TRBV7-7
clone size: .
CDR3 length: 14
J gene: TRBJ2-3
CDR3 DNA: TGTGCTAGCAGCCAATCGTCGATTGGAGATACGCAGTATTTT
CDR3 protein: CASSQSSIGDTQYF

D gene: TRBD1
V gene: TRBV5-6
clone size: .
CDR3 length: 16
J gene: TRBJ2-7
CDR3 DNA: TGTGCCAGCAGGGTAACAGGGGAAGTTGCTGCGGGCGAGCAGTACTTC
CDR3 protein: CASRVTGEVAAGEQYF

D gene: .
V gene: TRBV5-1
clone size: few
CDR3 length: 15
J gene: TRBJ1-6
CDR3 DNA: TGCGCCAGCAGCCGGTGGACGGGTGATAATTCACCCCTCCACTTT
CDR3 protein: CASSRWTGDNSPLHF

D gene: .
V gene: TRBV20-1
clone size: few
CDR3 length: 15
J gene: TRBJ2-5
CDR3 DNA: TGCAGTGCTAGAGATCCGGGACGGCCTCAAGAGACCCAGTACTTC
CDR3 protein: CSARDPGRPQETQYF

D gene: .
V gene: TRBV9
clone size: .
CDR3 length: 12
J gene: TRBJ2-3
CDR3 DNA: TGTGCCAGCGGGCCGGTCACAGATACGCAGTATTTT
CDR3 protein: CASGPVTDTQYF

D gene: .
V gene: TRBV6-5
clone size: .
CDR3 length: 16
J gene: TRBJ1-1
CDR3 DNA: TGTGCCAGCAGTTACGGAGCAGGGGCGGGTAGCACTGAAGCTTTCTTT
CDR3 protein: CASSYGAGAGSTEAFF

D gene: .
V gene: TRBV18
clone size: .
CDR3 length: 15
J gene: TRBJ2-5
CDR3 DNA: TGTGCCAGCTCACCACTCAAACCGGGACAAGAGACCCAGTACTTC
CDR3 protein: CASSPLKPGQETQYF

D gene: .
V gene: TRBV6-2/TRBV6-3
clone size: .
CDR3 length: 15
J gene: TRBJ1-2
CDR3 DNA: TGTGCCAGCAGTTACTCGAGTGGGGATCCCTATGGCTGCACCTTC
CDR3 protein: CASSYSSGDPYGCTF

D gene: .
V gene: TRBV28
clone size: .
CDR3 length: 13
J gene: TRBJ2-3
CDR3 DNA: TGTGCCAGCAGGAACAGATTCACAGATACGCAGTATTTT
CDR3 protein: CASRNRFTDTQYF

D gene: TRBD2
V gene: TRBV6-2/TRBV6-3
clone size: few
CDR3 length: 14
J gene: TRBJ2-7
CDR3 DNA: TGTGCCAGCAGTGAGTGGACTAGCAGGGCCGAGCAGTACTTC
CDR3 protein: CASSEWTSRAEQYF

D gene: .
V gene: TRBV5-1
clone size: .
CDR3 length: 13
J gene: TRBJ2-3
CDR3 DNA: TGCGCCAGCCATCGGGAGCTCACAGATACGCAGTATTTT
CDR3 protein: CASHRELTDTQYF

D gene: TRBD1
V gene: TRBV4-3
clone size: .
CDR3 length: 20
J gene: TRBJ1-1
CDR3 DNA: TGCGCCAGCAGCCAAGGCGCCGCCGGGACAGAAGTTTCGTTGAACACTGAAGCTTTCTTT
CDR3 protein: CASSQGAAGTEVSLNTEAFF

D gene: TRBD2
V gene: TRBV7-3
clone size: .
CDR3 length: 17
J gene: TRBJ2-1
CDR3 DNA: TGTGCCAGCAGCATCTCGGGACTAGCGGGAGGAAGGAATGAGCAGTTCTTC
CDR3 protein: CASSISGLAGGRNEQFF

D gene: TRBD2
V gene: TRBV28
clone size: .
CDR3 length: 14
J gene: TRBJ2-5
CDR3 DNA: TGTGCCAGCAGTCTAGCGGGAGTTCGAGGGACCCAGTACTTC
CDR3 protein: CASSLAGVRGTQYF

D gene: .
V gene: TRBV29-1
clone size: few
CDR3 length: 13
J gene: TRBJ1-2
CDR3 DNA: TGCAGCGTTGCGTCCCGGGGAAGTTACGGCTACACCTTC
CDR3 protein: CSVASRGSYGYTF

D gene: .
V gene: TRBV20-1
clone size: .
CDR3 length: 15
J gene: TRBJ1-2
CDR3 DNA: TGCAGTGCTAGACCGGCCGCAGAGACGCCCTATGGCTACACCTTC
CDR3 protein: CSARPAAETPYGYTF

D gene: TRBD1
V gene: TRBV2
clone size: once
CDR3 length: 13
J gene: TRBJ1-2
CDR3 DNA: TGTTCCTCGACCGGACAGGGAGCCTATGGCTACACCTTC
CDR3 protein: CSSTGQGAYGYTF

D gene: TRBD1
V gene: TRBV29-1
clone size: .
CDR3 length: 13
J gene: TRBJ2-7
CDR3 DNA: TGCAGCGTTGGAGGGACAGGGCCCGGCGAGCAGTACTTC
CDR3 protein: CSVGGTGPGEQYF

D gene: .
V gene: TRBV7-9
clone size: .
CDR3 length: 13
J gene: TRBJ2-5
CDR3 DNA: TGTGCCAGCCAACTTTCCGTCCAAGAGACCCAGTACTTC
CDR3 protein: CASQLSVQETQYF

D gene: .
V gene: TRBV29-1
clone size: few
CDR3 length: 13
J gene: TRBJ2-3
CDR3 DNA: TGCAGCGTTCACGGGGCCGCCACAGATACGCAGTATTTT
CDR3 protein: CSVHGAATDTQYF

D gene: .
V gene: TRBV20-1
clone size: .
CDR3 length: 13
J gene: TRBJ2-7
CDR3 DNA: TGCAGTGCTAGGCAGCGGGCAGACTACGAGCAGTACTTC
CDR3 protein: CSARQRADYEQYF

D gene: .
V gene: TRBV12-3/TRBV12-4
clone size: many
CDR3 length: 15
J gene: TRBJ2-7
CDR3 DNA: TGTGCCAGCAGCTCGACTACCCAAGGCTCCTACGAGCAGTACTTC
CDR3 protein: CASSSTTQGSYEQYF

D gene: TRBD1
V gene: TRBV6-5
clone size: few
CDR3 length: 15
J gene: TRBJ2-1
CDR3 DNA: TGTGCCAGCAGTAGAGACAGGGGTAACTACAATGAGCAGTTCTTC
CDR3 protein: CASSRDRGNYNEQFF

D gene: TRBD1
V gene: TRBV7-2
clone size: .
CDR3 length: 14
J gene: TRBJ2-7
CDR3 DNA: TGTGCCAGCAGCTTCGACAGGGTGGTCAACGAGCAGTACTTC
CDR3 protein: CASSFDRVVNEQYF